This TCR beta chain emerged from a study of cytomegalovirus exposure and HLA in healthy donors (dated 2017 in TCRdb). Background for the entire study: According to a later analysis, the 120 or so validation repertoires were produced on the same platform as the approximately 610 repertoires of the first cohort. The study aimed to test whether signatures of past pathogen exposure could be identified by cataloging public T cell receptors. To predict cytomegalovirus infection status, the study combined high-throughput TCR immunosequencing, statistical association of individual TCRs with disease status, and machine learning. A separate validation cohort of roughly 120 different subjects was used in addition to the roughly 700-subject first cohort.

About this clone itself: Its specific antigen is unknown. No base qualities exist here, and no much larger clone lies one base off it.

For CDR1 and CDR2, the germline V gene lists SGDLS and YYNGEE. V is pruned by 3 bases and J by 6 bases, leaving 8 bases of the junction without a gene match. The CDR3, from cysteine to phenylalanine, totals 16 residues. The only DNA kept is the CDR3, 48 bases in frame from the first base. Study-wide conclusions, independent of this receptor: The authors suggested that the approach could potentially be generalized to other disease states and immunological phenotypes. Three of the identified cytomegalovirus-associated TCR beta chains were confirmed in vitro to be specific for cytomegalovirus antigens. Cytomegalovirus status was reported to be diagnosed by the classifier with high specificity and sensitivity in both the original and validation cohorts. The validation cohort had no HLA typing available for a later analysis, so co-occurrence within that cohort was assessed over all 120 or so repertoires. Across donors, most TCR sequences were observed very rarely, whereas some public TCRs were present in many individuals. A total of 150 to 200 TCR beta chains were listed by the study as associated with cytomegalovirus. In a later analysis, TCRs clustered in the first cohort were found to also tend to co-occur in the roughly 110 validation repertoires, with 90% to 95% of cluster scores above 0.

Donors formed part of the validation cohort, which comprised over a hundred subjects and was distinct from the first cohort of under 850 subjects. The library was prepared using the immunoSEQ multiplex PCR assay. On the study's bioinformatics: A statistical classification framework was built for diagnosing cytomegalovirus status from the catalog of TCR beta chain sequences. The immuneACCESS repertoire file appears here via TCRdb, limited to in-frame rearrangements. These files lack a portion of the clones; in checked studies, under half of the deficit traces to unresolved V genes, and the cause of the others is not known. V and J calls plus clone size are reproduced from that table; the DNA served to infer D and trimming. Across this sample there are 120,000 or so clones, with around nine tenths seen only once. Jointly, the top ten make up roughly 1.4% of the sample.

This sequence was found in a man aged 30-40 years in good health and CMV-seronegative. Source material: PBMCs. The receptor chain draws on TRBV9 and TRBJ2-3; a stretch of 12 junction bases matches TRBD2. The bases read TGTGCCAGCAGCGCTGGACTAGCGGGATTTATGGATACGCAGTATTTT. It is translated as CASSAGLAGFMDTQYF.